The rows below give T cell receptor beta chains drawn from one sample of a study of CD4+ T cells in melanoma. Sequencing was performed with immunoSEQ multiplex PCR; in TCRdb, only in-frame clones are kept and a portion is missing. This sample has more than 110,000 clones, with about nine tenths found just once. The receptors derive from a human donor with melanoma. CDR3s include the opening cysteine and the closing phenylalanine or tryptophan. A D gene is named only where the DNA matches it firmly. A row's size may be missing; if present it is once, few, many or a size class.

cdr3_aa: CASSLGRAEYAPQAFF
cdr3_nt: TGTGCCAGCAGCTTAGGCAGGGCCGAATATGCCCCCCAAGCTTTCTTT
v_call: TRBV7-8
j_call: TRBJ1-1
d_call: .
clone_size: .

cdr3_aa: CASSLLLDNEQFF
cdr3_nt: TGTGCCAGCAGCTTACTACTGGACAATGAGCAGTTCTTC
v_call: TRBV11-2
j_call: TRBJ2-1
d_call: .
clone_size: .

cdr3_aa: CASSYSEGAAKNIQYF
cdr3_nt: TGTGCCAGCAGTTACTCGGAGGGGGCTGCCAAAAACATTCAGTACTTC
v_call: TRBV6-5
j_call: TRBJ2-4
d_call: .
clone_size: .

cdr3_aa: CASSYRGLPMNTEAFF
cdr3_nt: TGTGCCAGCAGTTATAGGGGCCTTCCCATGAACACTGAAGCTTTCTTT
v_call: TRBV6-5
j_call: TRBJ1-1
d_call: .
clone_size: .

cdr3_aa: CAWSGTGGMNTEAFF
cdr3_nt: TGTGCCTGGAGCGGGACAGGGGGCATGAACACTGAAGCTTTCTTT
v_call: TRBV30
j_call: TRBJ1-1
d_call: TRBD1
clone_size: .

cdr3_aa: CASRPQWDTTYEQYF
cdr3_nt: TGTGCCAGCAGACCCCAATGGGACACAACCTACGAGCAGTACTTC
v_call: TRBV27
j_call: TRBJ2-7
d_call: .
clone_size: .

cdr3_aa: CASSDPTDPAFF
cdr3_nt: TGTGCCAGCAGTGACCCAACGGACCCAGCTTTCTTT
v_call: TRBV2
j_call: TRBJ1-1
d_call: .
clone_size: .

cdr3_aa: CASSEPGKTGYNSPLHF
cdr3_nt: TGTGCCAGCAGTGAGCCAGGAAAGACGGGCTATAATTCACCCCTCCACTTT
v_call: TRBV25-1
j_call: TRBJ1-6
d_call: .
clone_size: .

cdr3_aa: CASSSPGWGSTEAFF
cdr3_nt: TGTGCCAGCAGCTCACCGGGTTGGGGTAGCACTGAAGCTTTCTTT
v_call: TRBV5-4
j_call: TRBJ1-1
d_call: .
clone_size: .

cdr3_aa: CASTGGQYNEQFF
cdr3_nt: TGTGCCAGCACGGGGGGACAGTACAATGAGCAGTTCTTC
v_call: TRBV2
j_call: TRBJ2-1
d_call: .
clone_size: .

cdr3_aa: CASRKGGGSGFFGYTF
cdr3_nt: TGTGCCAGCAGAAAAGGGGGGGGTTCCGGTTTTTTTGGCTACACCTTC
v_call: TRBV2
j_call: TRBJ1-2
d_call: .
clone_size: .

cdr3_aa: CASSLGGGSTQYF
cdr3_nt: TGTGCCAGCAGCTTAGGAGGGGGCTCGACCCAGTACTTC
v_call: TRBV11-3
j_call: TRBJ2-5
d_call: TRBD1
clone_size: once

cdr3_aa: CASSENMRRDIQYF
cdr3_nt: TGTGCCAGCAGTGAAAACATGAGAAGGGACATTCAGTACTTC
v_call: TRBV2
j_call: TRBJ2-4
d_call: .
clone_size: .

cdr3_aa: CASSLGGVETQYF
cdr3_nt: TGTGCCAGCAGCTTAGGAGGGGTAGAGACCCAGTACTTC
v_call: TRBV11-3
j_call: TRBJ2-5
d_call: .
clone_size: .

cdr3_aa: CASSPFRDRVPLHF
cdr3_nt: TGTGCCAGCTCACCTTTCCGGGACAGGGTGCCCCTCCACTTT
v_call: TRBV18
j_call: TRBJ1-6
d_call: TRBD1
clone_size: .

cdr3_aa: CASSLEGTGVSF
cdr3_nt: TGTGCCAGCAGCTTAGAGGGAACAGGCGTGTCCTTC
v_call: TRBV7-9
j_call: TRBJ2-7
d_call: .
clone_size: .

cdr3_aa: CASSLGTGADTQYF
cdr3_nt: TGCGCCAGCAGCTTGGGGACAGGGGCAGATACGCAGTATTTT
v_call: TRBV5-1
j_call: TRBJ2-3
d_call: TRBD1
clone_size: .

cdr3_aa: CASSLLGTENQPQHF
cdr3_nt: TGTGCCAGCAGCCTCCTCGGGACAGAGAATCAGCCCCAGCATTTT
v_call: TRBV6-1
j_call: TRBJ1-5
d_call: TRBD1
clone_size: .

cdr3_aa: CASSPLTVYGYTF
cdr3_nt: TGTGCCAGCAGCCCCCTCACAGTCTATGGCTACACCTTC
v_call: TRBV6-1
j_call: TRBJ1-2
d_call: .
clone_size: .

cdr3_aa: CASSPSGGAGEQFF
cdr3_nt: TGTGCCAGCTCTCCTAGCGGGGGGGCCGGTGAGCAGTTCTTC
v_call: TRBV18
j_call: TRBJ2-1
d_call: TRBD2
clone_size: .

cdr3_aa: CSATTGAEQYF
cdr3_nt: TGCAGTGCAACCACAGGGGCCGAGCAGTACTTC
v_call: TRBV20-1
j_call: TRBJ2-7
d_call: TRBD1
clone_size: once

cdr3_aa: CASSSSALLSTDTQYF
cdr3_nt: TGTGCCAGCAGCTCCTCTGCGCTCCTGAGCACAGATACGCAGTATTTT
v_call: TRBV5-5
j_call: TRBJ2-3
d_call: .
clone_size: .

cdr3_aa: CAWSRSGGTDTQYF
cdr3_nt: TGTGCCTGGAGTAGGAGCGGGGGCACAGATACGCAGTATTTT
v_call: TRBV30
j_call: TRBJ2-3
d_call: TRBD2
clone_size: .

cdr3_aa: CASSADRNTEAFF
cdr3_nt: TGTGCCAGCAGCGCCGACAGGAACACTGAAGCTTTCTTT
v_call: TRBV5-8
j_call: TRBJ1-1
d_call: .
clone_size: .

cdr3_aa: CASSIGVQETQYF
cdr3_nt: TGTGCCAGTAGTATCGGGGTTCAAGAGACCCAGTACTTC
v_call: TRBV19
j_call: TRBJ2-5
d_call: .
clone_size: .

cdr3_aa: CASSDFYGELFF
cdr3_nt: TGTGCCAGCAGTGACTTCTACGGGGAGCTGTTTTTT
v_call: TRBV6-1
j_call: TRBJ2-2
d_call: .
clone_size: few

cdr3_aa: CASSPGPTGVNTEAFF
cdr3_nt: TGTGCCAGCAGCCCCGGACCGACAGGGGTGAACACTGAAGCTTTCTTT
v_call: TRBV7-6
j_call: TRBJ1-1
d_call: TRBD1
clone_size: .

cdr3_aa: CASSLLAGGTDTQYF
cdr3_nt: TGCGCCAGCAGCTTATTAGCGGGGGGGACAGATACGCAGTATTTT
v_call: TRBV5-1
j_call: TRBJ2-3
d_call: TRBD2
clone_size: few

cdr3_aa: CASSPARAASNEQFF
cdr3_nt: TGTGCCAGCTCACCGGCTAGGGCGGCATCCAATGAGCAGTTCTTC
v_call: TRBV18
j_call: TRBJ2-1
d_call: .
clone_size: .

cdr3_aa: CASSPWTSGGYNEQFF
cdr3_nt: TGTGCCAGCAGCCCCTGGACTAGCGGGGGGTACAATGAGCAGTTCTTC
v_call: TRBV27
j_call: TRBJ2-1
d_call: TRBD2
clone_size: once

cdr3_aa: CASSLLSKQFF
cdr3_nt: TGCGCCAGCAGCTTGCTCAGTAAGCAGTTCTTC
v_call: TRBV5-1
j_call: TRBJ2-1
d_call: .
clone_size: .

cdr3_aa: CASSLGRQGDLAQHF
cdr3_nt: TGTGCCAGCAGTTTAGGTCGACAGGGGGACCTGGCCCAGCATTTT
v_call: TRBV7-8
j_call: TRBJ1-5
d_call: TRBD1
clone_size: .

cdr3_aa: CATSSSSYNSPLHF
cdr3_nt: TGTGCCACCAGCAGTAGCTCCTATAATTCACCCCTCCACTTT
v_call: TRBV15
j_call: TRBJ1-6
d_call: .
clone_size: .

cdr3_aa: CAVEGRQGYTF
cdr3_nt: TGTGCCGTTGAGGGGCGGCAGGGCTACACCTTC
v_call: TRBV30
j_call: TRBJ1-2
d_call: .
clone_size: .

cdr3_aa: CAWSPPLHPSSGANVLTF
cdr3_nt: TGTGCCTGGAGTCCCCCACTTCATCCGTCCTCTGGGGCCAACGTCCTGACTTTC
v_call: TRBV30
j_call: TRBJ2-6
d_call: .
clone_size: .

cdr3_aa: CASSRPGAGGDTQYF
cdr3_nt: TGCGCCAGCAGCCGCCCTGGAGCGGGGGGCGATACGCAGTATTTT
v_call: TRBV4-1
j_call: TRBJ2-3
d_call: TRBD2
clone_size: .

cdr3_aa: CASSPGGPTYEQYF
cdr3_nt: TGTGCCAGCAGCCCGGGGGGGCCGACCTACGAGCAGTACTTC
v_call: TRBV9
j_call: TRBJ2-7
d_call: TRBD2
clone_size: .

cdr3_aa: CASSVTGTSGNYGYTF
cdr3_nt: TGCGCCAGCAGCGTAACCGGGACATCGGGTAACTATGGCTACACCTTC
v_call: TRBV5-1
j_call: TRBJ1-2
d_call: .
clone_size: .

cdr3_aa: CASSQEQSNIQYF
cdr3_nt: TGTGCCAGCAGCCAAGAACAGTCTAACATTCAGTACTTC
v_call: TRBV4-2
j_call: TRBJ2-4
d_call: .
clone_size: .

cdr3_aa: CASSQQRGPKGTDTQYF
cdr3_nt: TGTGCCAGCAGCCAACAAAGGGGCCCGAAGGGCACAGATACGCAGTATTTT
v_call: TRBV14
j_call: TRBJ2-3
d_call: .
clone_size: .

cdr3_aa: CASSLVTPTGELFF
cdr3_nt: TGCGCCAGCAGCTTGGTCACGCCCACCGGGGAGCTGTTTTTT
v_call: TRBV5-1
j_call: TRBJ2-2
d_call: .
clone_size: .